The 18 T cell receptor beta chains below all came from one sample that was sequenced in a study of blood T cell repertoires in COVID-19. TCRdb keeps only in-frame clones here, not all; method: immunoSEQ multiplex PCR. The table has about 80,000 clones, around 77% seen once. The specimen was peripheral blood. The source is a man in his 70s with active or convalescent COVID-19.

To note about this clone: Compared with germline, one end of the junction differs, possibly owing to a read error. Other nucleotide sequences from this sample produce the same CDR3. V is TRBV28 and J is TRBJ2-7; 12 nucleotides align to TRBD1. CDR1 is MDHEN, CDR2 SYDVKM, per germline. CDR3 length equals 16 residues. The CDR3 nucleotides are TGTGCCAGCAGTTCCCGTCTACCGGGACAGGGGGCCGAGCAGTACTTT. Amino acid sequence: CASSSRLPGQGAEQYF. The variable domain in full, completed from reference TRBV28 and TRBJ2-7, reads DVKVTQSSRYLVKRTGEKVFLECVQDMDHENMFWYRQDPGLGLRLIYFSYDVKMKEKGDIPEGYSVSREKKERFSLILESASTNQTSMYLCASSSRLPGQGAEQYFGPGTRLTVT.

The gene calls are TRBV6-2 or TRBV6-3 and TRBJ2-6; no clear D. CDR3 length: 14 residues. The V end was cut by 5 bases, the J end by 2 bases, with 7 bases between. Germline CDR1 is MNHEY and CDR2 is SVGEGT. The CDR3 protein is CASSPPAGANVLTF. CDR3 DNA: TGTGCCAGCAGTCCCCCCGCTGGGGCCAACGTCCTGACTTTC.

This chain links TRBV20-1 with TRBJ2-4, with 13 bases that match TRBD2. Germline CDR1 DFQATT, CDR2 SNEGSKA (reference sequence). V lost 3 bases and J lost 5; bases outside the gene matches: 4. This CDR3 is built from 15 residues. The CDR3 sequence: CSASRTSGGQNIQYF. Here the CDR3 DNA reads TGCAGTGCTAGTAGGACTAGCGGGGGCCAAAACATTCAGTACTTC.

The genes are TRBV5-1 and TRBJ1-2; TRBD1 matches 9 bases. Germline V lookup: CDR1 SGHRS, CDR2 YFSETQ. The ends lost 4 bases at V and 4 bases at J; junction bases unmatched: 17. The CDR3 totals 18 residues. The CDR3 coding sequence is TGCGCCAGCAGCCGGGATGGCACAGGGGGCGCGGGGAGCTATGGCTACACCTTC. The encoded protein is CASSRDGTGGAGSYGYTF.

This chain uses TRBV7-9 with TRBJ2-4; perhaps TRBD2 as D (7 bases). The CDR3 has 13 amino acids. Trimming took 7 bases from V and 3 from J, leaving 10 bases between them. CDR1 is SEHNR, CDR2 FQNEAQ, per germline (reference sequence). CDR3 in amino acids: CASTGEGKNIQYF. The CDR3 region has the DNA TGTGCCAGCACAGGGGAGGGCAAAAACATTCAGTACTTC. Full variable domain (rest looked up from reference TRBV7-9 and TRBJ2-4): DTGVSQNPRHKITKRGQNVTFRCDPISEHNRLYWYRQTLGQGPEFLTYFQNEAQLEKSRLLSDRFSAERPKGSFSTLEIQRTEQGDSAMYLCASTGEGKNIQYFGAGTRLSVL.

The genes are TRBV7-3 and TRBJ2-2; the D is unclear. CDR3 length: 13 amino acids. The V gene's germline CDR1 is SGHTA and CDR2 FQGTGA. Between the trimmed V and J ends, which lost 1 base and 8 bases, there was a span of 8 bases. The DNA of the CDR3 is TGTGCCAGCAGCTTAAGGGCCGAGGGGGAGCTGTTTTTT. It translates to CASSLRAEGELFF.

This chain connects TRBV9 to TRBJ1-1; D remains unclear. V dropped 0 bases and J dropped 4 bases, with 10 bases sitting between them. Per germline, CDR1 SGDLS and CDR2 YYNGEE. The CDR3 totals 14 residues. The CDR3, as DNA: TGTGCCAGCAGCGTAGCCCAAGGGAGCACTGAAGCTTTCTTT. It translates to CASSVAQGSTEAFF.

The rearrangement links TRBV6-5 to TRBJ1-4, with a weak D call TRBD1 (6 bases). The length of the CDR3 is 13 residues. Germline lookup yields CDR1 MNHEY and CDR2 SVGAGI. V dropped 7 bases and J dropped 6 bases, with 12 bases sitting between them. CDR3 loop: CASTRGRDEKLFF. For the CDR3, the DNA is TGTGCCAGCACGCGGGGGCGGGATGAAAAACTGTTTTTT.

This clone was counted once. The chain links TRBV19 to TRBJ2-3; D perhaps matches TRBD2 (5 bases). V lost 6 bases and J 2 bases, leaving 12 bases between the germline ends. The CDR3 is made up of 14 amino acids. Germline assignment: CDR1 LNHDA and CDR2 SQIVND (reference sequence). CDR3 in DNA: TGTGCCAGTAGCCTAGCAGTAACCACAGATACGCAGTATTTT. This translates into CASSLAVTTDTQYF.

The chain joins TRBV11-3 to TRBJ2-3; perhaps TRBD1 as D (6 bases). The germline CDR1 and CDR2 sequences are SGHNT and YENEEA. Between the trimmed V and J ends, which lost 6 bases and 4 bases, there was a span of 11 bases. The CDR3 consists of 13 residues. This CDR3 reads CASSQGSPDTQYF. CDR3 in DNA: TGTGCCAGCAGTCAGGGGTCCCCAGATACGCAGTATTTT.

This rearrangement joins TRBV4-1 to TRBJ1-5, with no clear D. Germline values: CDR1 MGHRA, CDR2 YSYEKL. The CDR3 runs 18 residues. V lost 0 bases to trimming and J lost 0 bases, with 15 bases between them. The CDR3 region is CASSQDWADAYSNQPQHF. Here the CDR3 DNA reads TGCGCCAGCAGCCAAGATTGGGCAGACGCCTATAGCAATCAGCCCCAGCATTTT.

The rearrangement joins TRBV28 to TRBJ1-2; 7 nucleotides line up with TRBD1. The trim removed 8 bases at V and 4 bases at J, leaving 10 bases unmatched. Looked up from germline, CDR1 is MDHEN and CDR2 is SYDVKM. This CDR3 has 14 amino acids. The CDR3 DNA is TGTGCCAGCTCCGACAGGGTTTCTATCTATGGCTACACCTTC. Encoded protein: CASSDRVSIYGYTF.

This rearrangement joins TRBV12-3 or TRBV12-4 to TRBJ1-5, with TRBD1 as a possible D gene (6 bases). Trimming stripped 4 bases from V and 5 bases from J, with 9 bases between. CDR3 length: 13 residues. The CDR3 region is CASSSNRDQPQHF. CDR3 nucleotides: TGTGCCAGCAGTTCTAACAGGGATCAGCCCCAGCATTTT.

The genes are TRBV6-5 and TRBJ1-2; possible D gene TRBD1, 6 bases. Germline V lookup: CDR1 MNHEY, CDR2 SVGAGI. The CDR3 covers 16 residues. Trimming removed 4 bases at V and 1 base at J, with 16 bases between. The CDR3 sequence: CASSLGAGRSNYGYTF. In DNA form, the CDR3 reads TGTGCCAGCAGTTTGGGGGCTGGAAGGAGTAACTATGGCTACACCTTC.

The chain has TRBV7-9 and TRBJ2-2, with D possibly matching TRBD1 (5 bases). Trimming removed 3 bases from V and 5 bases from J, with 19 bases in between. The CDR3 contains 17 residues. Germline assignment: CDR1 SEHNR and CDR2 FQNEAQ (reference sequence). Here the CDR3 reads CASSFPHRQSETGELFF. Here the CDR3 DNA reads TGTGCCAGCAGCTTTCCGCACAGGCAATCTGAGACCGGGGAGCTGTTTTTT.

The chain carries TRBV28 and TRBJ1-1, with 7 positions matching TRBD1. In germline, CDR1 is MDHEN, CDR2 SYDVKM. This CDR3 spans 15 amino acids. The junction had 10 bases not matched to a gene; V was cut back by 5 bases and J by 4 bases. CDR3 bases: TGTGCCAGCAGTCCAGGGGGTGCTGCGGCCACTGAAGCTTTCTTT. Its protein is CASSPGGAAATEAFF.

This rearrangement joins TRBV6-5 to TRBJ1-5; TRBD1 agrees at 8 bases. CDR3 length: 14 amino acids. Germline lookup yields CDR1 MNHEY and CDR2 SVGAGI. After removal of 6 bases from V and 5 bases from J, the junction contained 6 bases not matched to a gene. CDR3 in DNA: TGTGCCAGCAGCTCCAGGGGGCTGGATCAGCCCCAGCATTTT. Its translation is CASSSRGLDQPQHF.

V and J are TRBV11-3 and TRBJ2-1; tentatively, D is TRBD1 (6 bases). The CDR3 is 16 residues long. The V and J ends lost 4 bases and 5 bases respectively, with 18 bases between them. Germline V gene lookup returns CDR1 SGHNT and CDR2 YENEEA. Here the CDR3 DNA reads TGTGCCAGCAGCTCAGAGGACAGCCTTTTCGACAATGAGCAGTTCTTC. As protein: CASSSEDSLFDNEQFF.